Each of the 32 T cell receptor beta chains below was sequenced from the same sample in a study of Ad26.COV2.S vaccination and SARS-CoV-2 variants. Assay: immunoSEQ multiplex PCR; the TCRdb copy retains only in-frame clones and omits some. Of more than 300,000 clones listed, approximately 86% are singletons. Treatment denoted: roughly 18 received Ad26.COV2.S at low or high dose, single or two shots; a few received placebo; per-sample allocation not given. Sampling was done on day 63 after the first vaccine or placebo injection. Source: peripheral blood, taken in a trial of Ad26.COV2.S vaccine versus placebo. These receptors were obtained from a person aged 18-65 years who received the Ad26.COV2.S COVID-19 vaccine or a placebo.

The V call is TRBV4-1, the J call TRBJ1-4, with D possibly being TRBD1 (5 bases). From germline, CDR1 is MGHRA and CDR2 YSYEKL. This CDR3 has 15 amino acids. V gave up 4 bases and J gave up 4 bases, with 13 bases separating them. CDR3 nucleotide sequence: TGCGCCAGCAGCCCATCAGGGACGGGTAATGAAAAACTGTTTTTT. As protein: CASSPSGTGNEKLFF.

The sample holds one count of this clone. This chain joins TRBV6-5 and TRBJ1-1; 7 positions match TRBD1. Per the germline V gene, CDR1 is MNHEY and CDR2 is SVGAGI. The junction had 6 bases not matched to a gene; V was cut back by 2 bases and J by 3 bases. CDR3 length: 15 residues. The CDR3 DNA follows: TGTGCCAGCAGTTACGGTCAAACAGGGGACACTGAAGCTTTCTTT. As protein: CASSYGQTGDTEAFF.

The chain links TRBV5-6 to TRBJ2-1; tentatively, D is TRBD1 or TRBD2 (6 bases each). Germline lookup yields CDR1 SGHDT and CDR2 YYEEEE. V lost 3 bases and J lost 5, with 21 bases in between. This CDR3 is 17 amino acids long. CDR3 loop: CASSWLRRKGGDNEQFF. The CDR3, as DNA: TGTGCCAGCAGCTGGCTACGAAGGAAGGGGGGCGACAATGAGCAGTTCTTC.

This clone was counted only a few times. The CDR3 loop is CASSVAGTGGNTIYF. The CDR3 DNA follows: TGTGCCAGCAGTGTGGCAGGGACCGGGGGAAACACCATATATTTT. V is TRBV2 and J is TRBJ1-3; D is possibly TRBD1 (5 bases). Germline values: CDR1 SNHLY, CDR2 FYNNEI. Trimming removed 4 bases from V and 4 bases from J, with 14 bases in between. This CDR3 spans 15 amino acids.

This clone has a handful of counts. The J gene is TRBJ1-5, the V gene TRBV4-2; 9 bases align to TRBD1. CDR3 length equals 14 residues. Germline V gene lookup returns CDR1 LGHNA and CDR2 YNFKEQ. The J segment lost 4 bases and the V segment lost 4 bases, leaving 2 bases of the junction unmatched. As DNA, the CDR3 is TGTGCCAGCAGCCGGGGACAGGGAAATCAGCCCCAGCATTTT. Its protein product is CASSRGQGNQPQHF.

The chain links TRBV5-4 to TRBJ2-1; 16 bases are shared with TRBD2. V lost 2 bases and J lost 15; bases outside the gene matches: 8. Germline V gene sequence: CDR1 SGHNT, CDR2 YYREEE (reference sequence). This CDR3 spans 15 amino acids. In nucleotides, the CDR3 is TGTGCCAGCAGCTTCCCGGGACTAGCGGGAGGGCCGCTGTTCTTC. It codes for CASSFPGLAGGPLFF.

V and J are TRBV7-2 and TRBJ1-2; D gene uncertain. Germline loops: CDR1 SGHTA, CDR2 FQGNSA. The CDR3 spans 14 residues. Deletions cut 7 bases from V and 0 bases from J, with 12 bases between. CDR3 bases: TGTGCCAGCACCCCGGAGAGAGCTAACTATGGCTACACCTTC. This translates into CASTPERANYGYTF.

The CDR3 DNA reads as TGTGCCAGCAGATCCCACCAGCGGGAGTCCCACGAGCAGTACTTC. Its translation is CASRSHQRESHEQYF. This chain joins TRBV27 and TRBJ2-7; TRBD2 matches at 8 bases. V lost 6 bases, J lost 5 bases, and 12 bases stayed unmatched. The CDR3 is 15 residues long. Germline lookup yields CDR1 MNHEY and CDR2 SMNVEV (reference sequence).

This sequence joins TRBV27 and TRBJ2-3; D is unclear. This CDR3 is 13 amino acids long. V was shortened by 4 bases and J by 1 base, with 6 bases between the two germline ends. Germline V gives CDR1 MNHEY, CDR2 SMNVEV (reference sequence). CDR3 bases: TGTGCCAGCAGTTCCCTGGGCACAGATACGCAGTATTTT. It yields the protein CASSSLGTDTQYF.

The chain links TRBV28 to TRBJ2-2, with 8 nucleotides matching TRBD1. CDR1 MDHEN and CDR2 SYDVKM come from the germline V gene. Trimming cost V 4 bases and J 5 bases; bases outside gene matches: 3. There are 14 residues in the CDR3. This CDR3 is CASSSTGDTGELFF. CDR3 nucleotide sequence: TGTGCCAGCAGTTCGACAGGGGATACCGGGGAGCTGTTTTTT.

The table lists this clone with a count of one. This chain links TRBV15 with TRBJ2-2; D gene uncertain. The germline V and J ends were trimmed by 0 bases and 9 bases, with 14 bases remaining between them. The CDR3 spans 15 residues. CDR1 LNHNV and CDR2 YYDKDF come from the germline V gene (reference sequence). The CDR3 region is CATSRDRNAIRELFF. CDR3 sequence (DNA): TGTGCCACCAGCAGAGATCGGAATGCGATCCGGGAGCTGTTTTTT.

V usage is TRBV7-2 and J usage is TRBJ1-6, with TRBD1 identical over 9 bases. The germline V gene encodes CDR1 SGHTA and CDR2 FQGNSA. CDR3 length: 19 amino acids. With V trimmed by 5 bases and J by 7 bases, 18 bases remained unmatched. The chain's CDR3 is CASSPRDRGYQGTNSPLHF. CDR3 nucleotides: TGTGCCAGCAGCCCACGAGACAGGGGGTACCAAGGAACGAATTCACCCCTCCACTTT.

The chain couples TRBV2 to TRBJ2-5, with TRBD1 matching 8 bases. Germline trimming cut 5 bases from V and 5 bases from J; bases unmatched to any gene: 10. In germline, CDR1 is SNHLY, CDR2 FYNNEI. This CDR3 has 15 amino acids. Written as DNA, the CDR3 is TGTGCCAGCAGTTGGGGACAGGACCTTTGGGAGACCCAGTACTTC. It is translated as CASSWGQDLWETQYF. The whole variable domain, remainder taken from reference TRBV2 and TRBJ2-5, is EPEVTQTPSHQVTQMGQEVILRCVPISNHLYFYWYRQILGQKVEFLVSFYNNEISEKSEIFDDQFSVERPDGSNFTLKIRSTKLEDSAMYFCASSWGQDLWETQYFGPGTRLLVL.

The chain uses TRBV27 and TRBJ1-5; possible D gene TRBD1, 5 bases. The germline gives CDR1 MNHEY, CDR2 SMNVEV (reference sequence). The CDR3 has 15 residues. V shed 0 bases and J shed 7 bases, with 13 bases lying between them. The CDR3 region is CASSLSRGGRQPQHF. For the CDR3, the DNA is TGTGCCAGCAGTTTATCGAGGGGAGGGCGCCAGCCCCAGCATTTT.

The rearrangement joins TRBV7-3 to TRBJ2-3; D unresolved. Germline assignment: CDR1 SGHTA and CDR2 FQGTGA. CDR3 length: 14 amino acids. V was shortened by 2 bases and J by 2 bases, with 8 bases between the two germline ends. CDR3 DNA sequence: TGTGCCAGCAGCTTAGAGAGTTACACAGATACGCAGTATTTT. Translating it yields CASSLESYTDTQYF.

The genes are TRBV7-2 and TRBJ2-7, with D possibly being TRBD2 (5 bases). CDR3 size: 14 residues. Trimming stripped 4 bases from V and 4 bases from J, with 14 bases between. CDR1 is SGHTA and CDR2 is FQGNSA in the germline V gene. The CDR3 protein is CASSSAERPYEQYF. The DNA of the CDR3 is TGTGCCAGCAGCTCCGCCGAGCGGCCTTACGAGCAGTACTTC.

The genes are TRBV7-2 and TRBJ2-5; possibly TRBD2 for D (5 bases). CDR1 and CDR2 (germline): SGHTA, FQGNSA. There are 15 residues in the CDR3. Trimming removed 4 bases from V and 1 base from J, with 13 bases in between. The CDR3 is CASSSARLTQETQYF. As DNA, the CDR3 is TGTGCCAGCAGCTCCGCCCGACTAACCCAAGAGACCCAGTACTTC. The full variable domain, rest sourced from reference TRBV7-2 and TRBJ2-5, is GAGVSQSPSNKVTEKGKDVELRCDPISGHTALYWYRQSLGQGLEFLIYFQGNSAPDKSGLPSDRFSAERTGGSVSTLTIQRTQQEDSAVYLCASSSARLTQETQYFGPGTRLLVL.

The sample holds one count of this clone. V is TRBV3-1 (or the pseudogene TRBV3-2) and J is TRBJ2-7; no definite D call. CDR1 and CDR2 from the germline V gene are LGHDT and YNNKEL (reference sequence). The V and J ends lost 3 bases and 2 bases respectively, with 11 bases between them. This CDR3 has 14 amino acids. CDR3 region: CASSHGFEAYEQYF. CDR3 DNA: TGTGCCAGCAGCCACGGGTTCGAGGCCTACGAGCAGTACTTC.

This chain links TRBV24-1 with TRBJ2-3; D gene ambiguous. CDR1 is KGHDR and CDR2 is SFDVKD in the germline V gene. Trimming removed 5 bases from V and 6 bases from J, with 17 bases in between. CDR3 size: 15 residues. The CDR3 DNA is TGTGCCACCAGTGGGGCAGGACCTCGGACCGATACGCAGTATTTT. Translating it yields CATSGAGPRTDTQYF.

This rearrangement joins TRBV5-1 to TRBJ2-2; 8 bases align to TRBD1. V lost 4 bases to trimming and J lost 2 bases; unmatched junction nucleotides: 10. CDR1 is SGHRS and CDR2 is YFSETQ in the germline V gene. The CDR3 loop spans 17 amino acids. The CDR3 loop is CASSHRTGYENTGELFF. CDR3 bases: TGCGCCAGCAGCCACCGGACAGGGTATGAAAACACCGGGGAGCTGTTTTTT.

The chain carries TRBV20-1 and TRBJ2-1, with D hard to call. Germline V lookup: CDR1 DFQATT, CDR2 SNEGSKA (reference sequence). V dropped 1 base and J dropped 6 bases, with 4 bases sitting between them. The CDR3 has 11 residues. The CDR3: CSARGRNEQFF. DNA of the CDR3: TGCAGTGCTAGAGGCCGCAATGAGCAGTTCTTC.

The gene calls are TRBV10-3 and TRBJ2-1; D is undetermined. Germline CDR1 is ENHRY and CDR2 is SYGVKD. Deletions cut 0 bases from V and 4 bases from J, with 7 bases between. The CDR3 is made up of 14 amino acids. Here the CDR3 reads CAISESVRYNEQFF. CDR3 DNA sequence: TGTGCCATCAGTGAGTCGGTTCGGTACAATGAGCAGTTCTTC.

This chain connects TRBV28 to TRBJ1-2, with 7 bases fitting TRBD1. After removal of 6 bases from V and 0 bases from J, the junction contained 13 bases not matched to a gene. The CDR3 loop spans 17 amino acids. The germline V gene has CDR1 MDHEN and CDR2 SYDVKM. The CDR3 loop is CASSTAGQPDANYGYTF. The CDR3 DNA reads TGTGCCAGCAGCACAGCGGGACAGCCTGACGCTAACTATGGCTACACCTTC.

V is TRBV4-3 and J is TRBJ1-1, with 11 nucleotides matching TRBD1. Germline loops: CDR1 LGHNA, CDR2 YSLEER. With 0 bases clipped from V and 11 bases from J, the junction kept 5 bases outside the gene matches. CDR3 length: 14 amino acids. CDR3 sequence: CASSQDWTGGMAFF. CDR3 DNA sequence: TGCGCCAGCAGCCAAGATTGGACAGGGGGCATGGCTTTCTTT.

This CDR3 reads CASSQGHGRQNTGELFF. In nucleotides, the CDR3 is TGCGCCAGCAGTCAAGGACACGGCAGGCAGAACACCGGGGAGCTGTTTTTT. The chain links TRBV23-1 to TRBJ2-2, with a tentative D call TRBD1 (5 bases). TRBV23-1 carries the ORF label, with uncertain function. The CDR3 runs to 17 residues. V shed 2 bases and J shed 1 base, with 14 bases lying between them.

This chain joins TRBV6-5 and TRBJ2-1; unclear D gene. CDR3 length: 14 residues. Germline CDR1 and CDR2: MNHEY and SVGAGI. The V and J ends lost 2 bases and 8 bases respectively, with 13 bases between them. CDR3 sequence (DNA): TGTGCCAGCAGTTACATTTTTACGGCCGATGAGCAGTTCTTC. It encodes CASSYIFTADEQFF.

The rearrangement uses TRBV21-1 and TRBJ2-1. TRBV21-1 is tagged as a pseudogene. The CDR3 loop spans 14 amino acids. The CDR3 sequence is CASISSDPRNEQFF. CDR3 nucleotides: TGTGCCAGCATTTCCTCGGACCCTAGGAATGAGCAGTTCTTC.

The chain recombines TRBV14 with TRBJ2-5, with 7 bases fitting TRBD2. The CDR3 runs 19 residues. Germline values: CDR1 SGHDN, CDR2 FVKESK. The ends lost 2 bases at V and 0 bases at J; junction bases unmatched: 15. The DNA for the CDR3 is TGTGCCAGCAGCCAAACTCCTAATGATGGGGGGGTCAACCAAGAGACCCAGTACTTC. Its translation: CASSQTPNDGGVNQETQYF.

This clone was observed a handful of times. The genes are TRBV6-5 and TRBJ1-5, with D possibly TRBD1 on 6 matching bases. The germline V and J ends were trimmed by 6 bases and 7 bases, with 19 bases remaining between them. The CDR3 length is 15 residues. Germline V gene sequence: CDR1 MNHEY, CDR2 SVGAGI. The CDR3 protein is CASRDTGISSQPQHF. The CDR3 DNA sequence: TGTGCCAGCAGGGACACAGGGATTTCTTCACAGCCCCAGCATTTT.

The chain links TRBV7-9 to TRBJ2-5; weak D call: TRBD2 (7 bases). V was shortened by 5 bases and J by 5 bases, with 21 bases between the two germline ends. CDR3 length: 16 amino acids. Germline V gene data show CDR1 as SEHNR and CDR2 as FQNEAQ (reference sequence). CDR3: CASSRSRIKGGETQYF. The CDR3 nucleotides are TGTGCCAGCAGCCGATCACGTATCAAGGGGGGGGAGACCCAGTACTTC.

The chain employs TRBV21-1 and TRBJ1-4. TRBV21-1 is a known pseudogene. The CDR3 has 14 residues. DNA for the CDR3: TGTGCCAGCACCCCGAGGGCCTGTAATGAAAAACTGTTTTTT. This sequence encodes CASTPRACNEKLFF.

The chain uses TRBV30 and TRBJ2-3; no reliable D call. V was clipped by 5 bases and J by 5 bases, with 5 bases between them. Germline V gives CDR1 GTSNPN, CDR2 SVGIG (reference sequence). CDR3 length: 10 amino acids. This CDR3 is CAWGEDTQYF. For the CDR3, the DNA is TGTGCCTGGGGAGAAGATACGCAGTATTTT.